Sequencing of this T cell receptor (beta chain) was carried out in a study of blood T cell repertoires in COVID-19. Trimming cost V 4 bases and J 2 bases, with 10 bases left between them. Germline-derived CDR1 and CDR2 are SNHLY and FYNNEI. The CDR3 runs 14 residues. Assay: immunoSEQ multiplex PCR; the TCRdb copy retains only in-frame clones and omits some. The sample lists under 250,000 clones, roughly four fifths occurring once. This sequence joins TRBV2 and TRBJ2-3; tentative D call: TRBD1 (5 bases). The TCR originated in a man aged 45-65 years with active or convalescent COVID-19. The material sequenced was peripheral blood. CDR3 loop: CASSVVGVTDTQYF. CDR3 DNA sequence: TGTGCCAGCAGTGTGGTAGGGGTCACAGATACGCAGTATTTT.